This T cell receptor (beta chain) comes out of a study of blood T cells in healthy people across ages. The study, taken as a whole, reports: Aged donors had fewer naive CD4+ cells and lower diversity than long-lived donors. Diversity estimates from one million T cells were considered underestimates.

Turning to this clonotype: The antigen is undetermined.

Between the trimmed V and J ends, which lost 0 bases and 7 bases, there was a span of 10 bases. The CDR3 spans 13 residues. Germline assignment: CDR1 SGHKS and CDR2 YYEKEE (reference sequence). Through a sample-barcoded 5' primer and a J-beta primer mix, a second PCR was run for roughly 6 to 11 cycles. TCRdb processed the 5' RACE reads anew with MiXCR; each CDR3 protein has one entry. The sample contains roughly 1 million distinct CDR3 sequences, about 23% of which appear only once. The sample was also reused in another study, on T cells of mothers and their children. That source notes: The study recruited a few healthy Caucasian mothers and their six children as donors.

The source is a girl aged 2-10 years in good health. The chain is built from TRBV5-5 and TRBJ1-2, with D possibly matching TRBD1 (5 bases). Sequenced material: blood. In DNA, the CDR3 is TGTGCCAGCAGCTTGGAGGACAATTCTGGCTACACCTTC. Protein sequence: CASSLEDNSGYTF.